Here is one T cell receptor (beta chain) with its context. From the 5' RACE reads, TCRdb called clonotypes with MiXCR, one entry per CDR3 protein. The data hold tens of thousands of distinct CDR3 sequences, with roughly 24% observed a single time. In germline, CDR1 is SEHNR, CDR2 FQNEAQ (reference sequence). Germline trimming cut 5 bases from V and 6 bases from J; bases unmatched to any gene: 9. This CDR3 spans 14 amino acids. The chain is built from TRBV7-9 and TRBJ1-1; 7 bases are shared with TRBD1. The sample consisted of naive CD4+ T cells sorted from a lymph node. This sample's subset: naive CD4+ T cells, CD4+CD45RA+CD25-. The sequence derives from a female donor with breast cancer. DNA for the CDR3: TGTGCCAGCAGCGGACAGGTTCCTCATGCTGAAGCTTTCTTT. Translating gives CASSGQVPHAEAFF.